A single sample gave rise to the 7 T cell receptor beta chains below, sequenced in a study of neurological immune-mediated disorders. TCRdb passed the 5' RACE reads through MiXCR, listing each CDR3 protein once. The sample has over 25,000 distinct CDR3 sequences; approximately 1.6% are singletons. The sample was PBMCs. The receptors shown here come from a woman aged 25 to 39 with multiple sclerosis.

In this sample, this clonotype turned up many times. This chain joins TRBV29-1 and TRBJ2-2; the D gene is possibly TRBD1 (5 bases). Germline V gene lookup returns CDR1 SQVTM and CDR2 ANQGSEA. V lost 3 bases and J lost 3, with 8 bases in between. The CDR3 has 13 amino acids. The CDR3 region is CSVDTGYTGELFF. The CDR3 region has the DNA TGCAGCGTTGATACAGGCTACACCGGGGAGCTGTTTTTT.

Notes on this clonotype: The conserved closing phenylalanine or tryptophan is absent in this CDR3, likely reflecting a read error. No DNA is shown, since the ends of the CDR3 on it are uncertain; the CDR3 is the one TCRdb lists. The chain recombines TRBV5-1 with TRBJ2-1; the listed D gene, TRBD2, was not tested against the DNA. The germline CDR1 and CDR2 sequences are SGHRS and YFSETQ. The CDR3 length is 12 residues, termini included. The CDR3: CASGRDIVSEFC.

This clonotype was seen at least ten times. The rearrangement uses TRBV12-3 or TRBV12-4 and TRBJ1-5, with D uncertain. The ends were cut back, 1 base at V and 7 bases at J, with 2 bases in the middle. CDR3 length equals 11 residues. CDR3 DNA sequence: TGTGCCAGCAGTTTAGGGCAGCCCCAGCATTTT. This codes for CASSLGQPQHF.

This clonotype was found many times. The chain joins TRBV7-2 to TRBJ2-3; D remains ambiguous. The germline gives CDR1 SGHTA, CDR2 FQGNSA. This CDR3 contains 12 residues. The V and J ends lost 1 base and 6 bases respectively, with 5 bases between them. DNA of the CDR3: TGTGCCAGCAGCTTAGGGGCTGATACGCAGTATTTT. Its translation is CASSLGADTQYF. Variable domain in full (rest from reference TRBV7-2 and TRBJ2-3): GAGVSQSPSNKVTEKGKDVELRCDPISGHTALYWYRQSLGQGLEFLIYFQGNSAPDKSGLPSDRFSAERTGGSVSTLTIQRTQQEDSAVYLCASSLGADTQYFGPGTRLTVL.

There are many counts of this clonotype. The V and J genes are TRBV29-1 and TRBJ2-1; 11 bases match TRBD1. From germline, CDR1 is SQVTM and CDR2 ANQGSEA. V trimming: 7 bases; J trimming: 9 bases; junction bases outside the gene matches: 11. This CDR3 has 14 amino acids. CDR3 sequence (DNA): TGCAGCGGTCAACGGGACAGGGGGTCTGGTGAGCAGTTCTTC. It codes for CSGQRDRGSGEQFF.

In its sample, this clonotype was seen many times. The gene calls are TRBV6-2 or TRBV6-3 and TRBJ1-2; D is unclear. Trimming removed 6 bases at V and 3 bases at J, with 11 bases between. This CDR3 is 13 amino acids long. The germline V gene encodes CDR1 MNHEY and CDR2 SVGEGT. The CDR3 DNA is TGTGCCAGCAGCCCCGGAGGTCACTATGGCTACACCTTC. Its translation is CASSPGGHYGYTF.

This clonotype was recorded at least ten times. The chain joins TRBV9 to TRBJ2-3; 8 positions agree with TRBD2. The V gene's germline CDR1 is SGDLS and CDR2 YYNGEE. This CDR3 contains 16 residues. After removal of 4 bases from V and 1 base from J, the junction contained 8 bases not matched to a gene. In nucleotides, the CDR3 is TGTGCCAGCAGCCCCAGTAGCGGGGCTGGCACAGATACGCAGTATTTT. This encodes CASSPSSGAGTDTQYF.